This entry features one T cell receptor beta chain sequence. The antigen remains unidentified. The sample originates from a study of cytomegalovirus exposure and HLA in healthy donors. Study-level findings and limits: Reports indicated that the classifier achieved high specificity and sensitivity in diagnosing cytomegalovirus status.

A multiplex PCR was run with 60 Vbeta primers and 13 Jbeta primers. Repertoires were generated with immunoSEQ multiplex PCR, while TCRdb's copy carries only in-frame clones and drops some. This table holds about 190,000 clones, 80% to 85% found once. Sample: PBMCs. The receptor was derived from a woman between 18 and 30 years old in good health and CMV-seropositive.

In nucleotides, the CDR3 is TGTGCCAGCAGTGCCTCGGGGGGGCAAGAGACCCAGTACTTC. The encoded protein is CASSASGGQETQYF. The chain carries TRBV6-4 and TRBJ2-5, with TRBD2 matching over 8 bases. CDR1 MRHNA and CDR2 SNTAGT come from the germline V gene. The J segment lost 2 bases and the V segment lost 4 bases, leaving 3 bases of the junction unmatched. The CDR3 is 14 amino acids.